These T cell receptor beta chains were read from a single sample in a study of Graves' ophthalmopathy and Graves' hyperthyroidism. Via MiXCR, TCRdb re-called the multiplex PCR reads, giving one row per CDR3 protein. Of some 400,000 distinct CDR3 sequences listed, around 18% were seen once; the top ten hold around 1.6%. The sample consisted of peripheral blood. Receptors originate from a woman between 18 and 29 years old with Graves' ophthalmopathy. Each CDR3 is given with its conserved first and last residue. Each record gives: D gene, clone size, J gene, V gene, CDR3 protein, CDR3 DNA. A D gene is named only where the DNA matches it firmly. Not all rows give a size; the values are once, few, many and, for expanded clones, a class.

D gene: NA
clone size: many
J gene: TRBJ2-7
V gene: TRBV11-2
CDR3 protein: CASSLEHRTQQYEQYF
CDR3 DNA: TGTGCCAGCAGCTTAGAACACAGAACTCAACAGTACGAGCAGTACTTC

D gene: NA
clone size: many
J gene: TRBJ1-5
V gene: TRBV30
CDR3 protein: CAWSYQKRAQPQHF
CDR3 DNA: TGTGCCTGGAGCTATCAAAAAAGGGCTCAGCCCCAGCATTTT

D gene: TRBD1
clone size: many
J gene: TRBJ2-7
V gene: TRBV5-1
CDR3 protein: CASSLGAGGYEQYF
CDR3 DNA: TGCGCCAGCAGCTTGGGGGCAGGGGGCTACGAGCAGTACTTC

D gene: TRBD2
clone size: NA
J gene: TRBJ2-5
V gene: TRBV20-1
CDR3 protein: CSANWGGRALETQYF
CDR3 DNA: TGCAGTGCTAATTGGGGCGGGAGGGCCCTGGAGACCCAGTACTTC

D gene: NA
clone size: many
J gene: TRBJ2-5
V gene: TRBV30
CDR3 protein: CARAVRAGQETQYF
CDR3 DNA: TGTGCCCGGGCAGTAAGGGCAGGCCAAGAGACCCAGTACTTC

D gene: TRBD1
clone size: many
J gene: TRBJ2-7
V gene: TRBV2
CDR3 protein: CASREGSGQGYEQYF
CDR3 DNA: TGTGCCAGCAGGGAAGGATCGGGACAGGGCTACGAGCAGTACTTC

D gene: TRBD1
clone size: many
J gene: TRBJ1-5
V gene: TRBV4-1
CDR3 protein: CASSQVVVGQGAGQPQHF
CDR3 DNA: TGCGCCAGCAGCCAAGTCGTCGTTGGACAGGGGGCGGGTCAGCCCCAGCATTTT

D gene: NA
clone size: many
J gene: TRBJ2-7
V gene: TRBV18
CDR3 protein: CASSPRGEEQYF
CDR3 DNA: TGTGCCAGCTCACCACGGGGGGAAGAGCAGTACTTC

D gene: TRBD2
clone size: many
J gene: TRBJ2-2
V gene: TRBV11-2
CDR3 protein: CASSLDGTSGARTGELFF
CDR3 DNA: TGTGCCAGCAGCTTAGACGGGACTAGCGGGGCCCGGACCGGGGAGCTGTTTTTT

D gene: TRBD1
clone size: NA
J gene: TRBJ1-5
V gene: TRBV12-3/TRBV12-4
CDR3 protein: CASSLVRTGANQPQHF
CDR3 DNA: TGTGCCAGCAGTTTAGTAAGGACAGGGGCCAATCAGCCCCAGCATTTT

D gene: NA
clone size: NA
J gene: TRBJ1-2
V gene: TRBV12-3/TRBV12-4
CDR3 protein: CASSDLWDGYTF
CDR3 DNA: TGTGCCAGCAGTGACCTCTGGGACGGCTACACCTTC

D gene: NA
clone size: many
J gene: TRBJ2-7
V gene: TRBV6-1
CDR3 protein: CASSEGVLSYEQYF
CDR3 DNA: TGTGCCAGCAGTGAAGGAGTACTCTCCTACGAGCAGTACTTC

D gene: NA
clone size: many
J gene: TRBJ2-5
V gene: TRBV7-2
CDR3 protein: CASSRRQDKYF
CDR3 DNA: TGTGCCAGCAGCCGCAGACAGGATAAGTACTTC

D gene: TRBD1
clone size: many
J gene: TRBJ1-2
V gene: TRBV24-1
CDR3 protein: CATSGVPGQGASYGYTF
CDR3 DNA: TGTGCCACCAGTGGGGTCCCGGGACAGGGGGCCTCCTATGGCTACACCTTC

D gene: NA
clone size: many
J gene: TRBJ2-5
V gene: TRBV19
CDR3 protein: CASSIGTEETQYF
CDR3 DNA: TGTGCCAGTAGTATCGGGACGGAAGAGACCCAGTACTTC

D gene: NA
clone size: NA
J gene: TRBJ2-6
V gene: TRBV12-3/TRBV12-4
CDR3 protein: CASSGGAGAGANVLTF
CDR3 DNA: TGTGCCAGCAGTGGGGGGGCAGGGGCTGGGGCCAACGTCCTGACTTTC

D gene: NA
clone size: few
J gene: TRBJ2-5
V gene: TRBV7-9
CDR3 protein: CASSQQGRTQETQYF
CDR3 DNA: TGTGCCAGCAGCCAGCAAGGGCGGACCCAAGAGACCCAGTACTTC